The clone carrying this TCR beta chain was counted a few times. The nonmyeloablative bone marrow transplants came from related graft donors, with transient mixed chimerism. Generated by immunoSEQ multiplex PCR, the TCRdb table keeps only in-frame clones and is missing some. The data contain about 64,000 clones, over 75% of them singletons. The entry originates in a study of Tregs in tolerant kidney transplant recipients. This CDR3 comprises 16 residues. The germline V gene encodes CDR1 MGHRA and CDR2 YSYEKL. Trimming cost V 2 bases and J 5 bases; bases outside gene matches: 6. Sequenced here: CD4+ T cells from blood (PBMCs), sampled 6 months after the transplant. The receptor was isolated from a human patient who received a combined kidney and bone marrow transplant. Part of the T cells may come from the graft donor. This chain uses TRBV4-1 with TRBJ1-4; 9 positions agree with TRBD1. The CDR3 DNA sequence: TGCGCCAGCAGCCAAAATCGAGGACAGGGGAATGAAAAACTGTTTTTT. It yields the protein CASSQNRGQGNEKLFF.